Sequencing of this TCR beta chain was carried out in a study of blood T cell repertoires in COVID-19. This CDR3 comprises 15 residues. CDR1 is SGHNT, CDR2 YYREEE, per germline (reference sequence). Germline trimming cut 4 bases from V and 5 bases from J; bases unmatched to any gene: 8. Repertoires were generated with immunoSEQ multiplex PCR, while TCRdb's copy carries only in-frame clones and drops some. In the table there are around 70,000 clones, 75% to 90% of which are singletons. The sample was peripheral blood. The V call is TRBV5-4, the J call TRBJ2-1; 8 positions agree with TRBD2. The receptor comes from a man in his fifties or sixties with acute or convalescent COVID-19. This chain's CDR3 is CASSRAGAQNNEQFF. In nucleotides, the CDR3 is TGTGCCAGCAGCAGAGCGGGGGCACAAAACAATGAGCAGTTCTTC.